This TCR beta chain was captured by sequencing in a study of cytomegalovirus exposure and HLA in healthy donors. The CDR3 runs 20 residues. Trimming at V came to 0 bases and at J to 6 bases, leaving 20 bases not matched to a gene. Germline values: CDR1 LGHNA, CDR2 YSLEER. Whole-study results and caveats: Certain indistinguishable V segments, among them TRBV6-2 and TRBV6-3, were excluded.

Regarding this clone: Its antigen is undetermined.

Both 60 Vbeta primers and 13 Jbeta primers went into the PCR. As processed by the authors: Some 12 million shared chains were among the about 80 million unique TCR beta chains that a later analysis counted. Assay: immunoSEQ multiplex PCR; the TCRdb copy retains only in-frame clones and omits some. The V and J calls and clone size were taken over from that table, and D and trimming were inferred from the DNA. The table records over 200,000 clones, about 80% of them present only once. This chain uses TRBV4-3 with TRBJ1-5; 7 bases agree with TRBD1. Sequenced input: PBMCs. The sequence came from a woman in her sixties or seventies in good health and CMV-seropositive. The CDR3 DNA is TGCGCCAGCAGCCAAGATCATCTGACAGGGTTACGTGGGACAAGTCAGCCCCAGCATTTT. Translating it yields CASSQDHLTGLRGTSQPQHF.